The rows below give T cell receptor beta chains drawn from one sample of a study of early T cells in non-severe SARS-CoV-2 infection. TCRdb re-derived calls from the 5' RACE reads in MiXCR, one entry per CDR3 protein. The sample consists of just over 95,000 distinct CDR3 sequences, 9.5% to 11% of them appearing once. Sequencing was done on a sample of whole blood. These receptors all stem from an adult who was a healthcare worker with PCR-confirmed SARS-CoV-2 infection or an uninfected control (not recorded which). The CDR3 runs from the conserved cysteine through the conserved F or W. The D gene is left open where the match is weak. A clone size is listed for some rows: how often the clone was seen (once, few, many), or a class if it is expanded.

length	size	V	J	D	CDR3	DNA
15	.	TRBV12-3/TRBV12-4	TRBJ2-1	.	CASRDGQFPYNEQFF	TGTGCCAGCAGGGACGGACAGTTCCCTTACAATGAGCAGTTCTTC
13	once	TRBV20-1	TRBJ1-2	TRBD1	CSARIPRDRGYTF	TGCAGTGCTAGAATACCTCGGGACAGAGGCTACACCTTC
16	few	TRBV18	TRBJ1-1	.	CASSPILGVSDTEAFF	TGTGCCAGCTCACCGATCCTAGGAGTTTCGGACACTGAAGCTTTCTTT
15	.	TRBV19	TRBJ1-5	.	CASSIRRQRDQPQHF	TGTGCCAGTAGTATACGGAGGCAGCGAGATCAGCCCCAGCATTTT
14	.	TRBV7-2	TRBJ2-1	.	CASSFGQDGNEQFF	TGTGCCAGCAGCTTCGGACAAGACGGGAATGAGCAGTTCTTC
12	many	TRBV12-3/TRBV12-4	TRBJ1-2	.	CASRAGNYGYTF	TGTGCCAGCAGGGCAGGGAACTATGGCTACACCTTC
12	few	TRBV5-1	TRBJ1-1	.	CASSPTGLEAFF	TGCGCCAGCAGCCCCACGGGGCTTGAAGCTTTCTTT
17	many	TRBV5-1	TRBJ1-3	.	CASSLEGHRQPENTIYF	TGCGCCAGCAGCTTGGAAGGGCACCGACAACCGGAAAACACCATATATTTT
15	few	TRBV6-5	TRBJ1-3	.	CASSFSEGAGNTIYF	TGTGCCAGCAGTTTTTCAGAAGGGGCTGGAAACACCATATATTTT
12	few	TRBV29-1	TRBJ2-7	.	CSVRGASYEQYF	TGCAGCGTTCGGGGGGCCTCCTACGAGCAGTACTTC
13	many	TRBV28	TRBJ1-2	.	CASKRGGNGGYTF	TGTGCCAGCAAGAGAGGGGGGAATGGAGGCTACACCTTC
13	.	TRBV12-5	TRBJ1-1	.	CASRRGEDFEAFF	TGTGCTAGCCGGCGGGGAGAGGATTTTGAAGCTTTCTTT
13	.	TRBV28	TRBJ2-1	.	CASRRQGNLKEFF	TGTGCCAGCAGGAGGCAGGGCAACCTTAAGGAGTTCTTC
12	.	TRBV20-1	TRBJ2-5	.	CSARNPAETQYF	TGCAGTGCTAGGAACCCAGCAGAGACCCAGTACTTC
14	.	TRBV20-1	TRBJ2-1	TRBD2	CSARRGLAGNEQFF	TGCAGTGCTCGAAGGGGACTAGCGGGTAATGAGCAGTTCTTC
19	few	TRBV6-5	TRBJ2-7	TRBD1	CASSYPQTPWTGPAYEQYF	TGTGCCAGCAGTTACCCCCAAACCCCGTGGACAGGGCCAGCCTACGAGCAGTACTTC
14	many	TRBV28	TRBJ2-3	TRBD2	CATHLAGGPDTQYF	TGTGCCACCCATCTAGCGGGAGGGCCAGATACGCAGTATTTT
14	.	TRBV5-1	TRBJ1-4	TRBD1	CASGARDRGEKLFF	TGCGCCAGCGGCGCCCGGGACAGGGGCGAAAAACTGTTTTTT
17	few	TRBV6-5	TRBJ2-7	.	CASSYSIHLLGTYEQYF	TGTGCCAGCAGTTACTCGATTCATTTGCTGGGAACCTACGAGCAGTACTTC
14	.	TRBV13	TRBJ2-5	.	CASSQLQGGETQYF	TGTGCCAGCAGCCAACTACAGGGAGGTGAGACCCAGTACTTC
13	.	TRBV5-6	TRBJ2-1	TRBD2	CASTSGRLREQFF	TGTGCCAGCACTAGCGGTAGATTGAGGGAGCAGTTCTTC
14	few	TRBV7-2	TRBJ2-3	TRBD2	CASRLAGGTDTQYF	TGTGCCAGCAGATTAGCGGGGGGCACAGATACGCAGTATTTT
11	.	TRBV20-1	TRBJ2-7	.	CSAGPAYEQYF	TGCAGTGCTGGACCTGCCTACGAGCAGTACTTC
18	many	TRBV6-4	TRBJ1-5	TRBD1	CATTLDRGPSIINQPQHF	TGTGCCACTACACTGGACAGGGGGCCGTCGATTATCAATCAGCCCCAGCATTTT
17	many	TRBV4-1	TRBJ1-5	.	CASSQAPTGGSRQPQHF	TGCGCCAGCAGCCAAGCCCCAACTGGGGGGAGTAGGCAGCCCCAGCATTTT
13	many	TRBV28	TRBJ2-7	.	CASSSQVDGEQYF	TGTGCCAGCAGCTCCCAAGTGGACGGAGAGCAGTACTTC
15	few	TRBV19	TRBJ1-2	.	CASSINRLETYGYTF	TGTGCCAGTAGTATAAATCGCCTTGAGACCTATGGCTACACCTTC
15	.	TRBV12-3/TRBV12-4	TRBJ1-5	.	CASSPAGGSNQPQHF	TGTGCCAGCAGTCCGGCGGGGGGCAGCAATCAGCCCCAGCATTTT
14	many	TRBV7-3	TRBJ2-1	TRBD2	CASSLNGRANEQFF	TGTGCCAGCAGCTTAAACGGGAGGGCCAATGAGCAGTTCTTC
14	many	TRBV24-1	TRBJ1-1	TRBD1	CATRHRGRGTEAFF	TGTGCCACCAGACACAGGGGTCGCGGCACTGAAGCTTTCTTT
13	few	TRBV20-1	TRBJ2-7	.	CSASRQGPYEQYF	TGCAGTGCTAGTCGCCAGGGACCTTACGAGCAGTACTTC
14	few	TRBV12-3/TRBV12-4	TRBJ1-2	.	CASSGPSGDYGYTF	TGTGCCAGCAGTGGGCCGTCCGGGGACTATGGCTACACCTTC
20	many	TRBV18	TRBJ1-6	.	CASSLYHLTGTYMDNSPLHF	TGTGCCAGCTCCCTCTACCACCTCACAGGGACCTATATGGACAATTCACCCCTCCACTTT
15	few	TRBV20-1	TRBJ1-2	TRBD1	CSARATGGRGYGYTF	TGCAGTGCTAGAGCCACAGGGGGCCGTGGGTATGGCTACACCTTC
12	many	TRBV5-1	TRBJ1-1	.	CASSPGVAEAFF	TGCGCCAGCAGCCCAGGGGTGGCTGAAGCTTTCTTT
10	.	TRBV7-2	TRBJ1-2	.	CASSLIGYTF	TGTGCCAGCAGCTTAATTGGCTACACCTTC
15	many	TRBV27	TRBJ1-1	.	CASSLNFLRDAEAFF	TGTGCCAGCAGTCTCAATTTCCTCCGGGACGCTGAAGCTTTCTTT
13	many	TRBV7-3	TRBJ2-2	.	CASSFANTGELFF	TGTGCCAGCAGCTTCGCGAACACCGGGGAGCTGTTTTTT
13	few	TRBV5-5	TRBJ2-2	.	CASTFTSGGELFF	TGTGCCAGCACCTTTACCTCGGGCGGGGAGCTGTTTTTT
14	.	TRBV3-1	TRBJ1-1	.	CASSQVAGRTEAFF	TGTGCCAGCAGCCAAGTCGCAGGGAGAACTGAAGCTTTCTTT
15	.	TRBV20-1	TRBJ1-2	.	CSARDGGRFNYGYTF	TGCAGTGCTAGAGACGGGGGACGGTTTAACTATGGCTACACCTTC
18	.	TRBV15	TRBJ2-1	.	CATSLPVGLASEYNEQFF	TGTGCCACCAGCCTTCCTGTGGGGCTGGCTAGCGAGTACAATGAGCAGTTCTTC
14	many	TRBV5-1	TRBJ2-3	.	CASNPGGYTDTQYF	TGCGCCAGCAACCCCGGCGGGTACACAGATACGCAGTATTTT
14	.	TRBV28	TRBJ1-2	.	CASSPSGTTYGYTF	TGTGCCAGCAGTCCCTCCGGGACAACGTATGGCTACACCTTC
14	many	TRBV27	TRBJ2-7	.	CASSSARMGYEQYF	TGTGCCAGCAGTTCGGCCCGGATGGGTTACGAGCAGTACTTC
13	.	TRBV20-1	TRBJ1-1	.	CSASITTNTEAFF	TGCAGTGCTAGCATAACGACGAACACTGAAGCTTTCTTT
12	many	TRBV28	TRBJ2-7	.	CASQLRGYEQYF	TGTGCCAGTCAACTCCGGGGCTACGAGCAGTACTTC
15	.	TRBV7-9	TRBJ1-4	TRBD1	CASTPRGTGNEKLFF	TGTGCCAGCACCCCGCGAGGGACAGGGAATGAAAAACTGTTTTTT
14	many	TRBV5-4	TRBJ1-2	TRBD1	CASSLQEGANGYTF	TGTGCCAGCAGCTTACAAGAGGGGGCAAATGGCTACACCTTC
13	few	TRBV18	TRBJ1-1	TRBD1	CASSKDRVVDAFF	TGTGCCAGCTCAAAGGACAGGGTGGTGGATGCTTTCTTT
11	few	TRBV29-1	TRBJ1-1	.	CSVGTNTEAFF	TGCAGCGTTGGGACGAACACTGAAGCTTTCTTT
14	many	TRBV20-1	TRBJ2-3	.	CSAARDWRTDTQYF	TGCAGTGCTGCCCGGGACTGGCGCACAGATACGCAGTATTTT
16	many	TRBV21-1	TRBJ1-5	.	CASTVDSDFENQPQHF	TGTGCCAGCACGGTAGACAGCGACTTCGAAAATCAGCCCCAGCATTTT